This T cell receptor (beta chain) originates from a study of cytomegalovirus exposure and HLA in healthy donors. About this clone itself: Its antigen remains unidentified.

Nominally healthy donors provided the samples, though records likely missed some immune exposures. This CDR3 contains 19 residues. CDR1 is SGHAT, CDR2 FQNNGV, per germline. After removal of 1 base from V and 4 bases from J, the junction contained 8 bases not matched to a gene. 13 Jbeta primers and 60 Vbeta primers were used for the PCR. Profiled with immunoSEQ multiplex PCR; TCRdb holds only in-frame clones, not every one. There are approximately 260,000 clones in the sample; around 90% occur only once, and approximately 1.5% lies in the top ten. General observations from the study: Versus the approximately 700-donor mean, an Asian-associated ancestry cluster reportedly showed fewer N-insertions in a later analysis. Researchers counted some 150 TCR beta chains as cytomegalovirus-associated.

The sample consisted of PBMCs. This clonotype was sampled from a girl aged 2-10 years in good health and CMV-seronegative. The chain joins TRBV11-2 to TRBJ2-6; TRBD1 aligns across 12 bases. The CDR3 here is CASSLVEGQGALGANVLTF. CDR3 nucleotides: TGTGCCAGCAGCTTAGTAGAGGGACAGGGGGCGTTAGGGGCCAACGTCCTGACTTTC. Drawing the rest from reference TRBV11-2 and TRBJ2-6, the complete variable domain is EAGVAQSPRYKIIEKRQSVAFWCNPISGHATLYWYQQILGQGPKLLIQFQNNGVVDDSQLPKDRFSAERLKGVDSTLKIQPAKLEDSAVYLCASSLVEGQGALGANVLTFGAGSRLTVL.